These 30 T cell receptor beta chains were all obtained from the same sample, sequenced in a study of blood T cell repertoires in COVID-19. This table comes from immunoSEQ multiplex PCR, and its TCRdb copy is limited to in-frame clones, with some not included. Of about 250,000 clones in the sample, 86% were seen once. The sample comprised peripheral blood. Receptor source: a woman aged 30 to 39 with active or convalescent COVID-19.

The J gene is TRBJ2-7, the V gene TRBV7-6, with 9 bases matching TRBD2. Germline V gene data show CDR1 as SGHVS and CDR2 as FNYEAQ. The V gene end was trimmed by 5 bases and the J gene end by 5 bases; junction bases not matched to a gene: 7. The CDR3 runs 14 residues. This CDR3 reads CASSLTGGGDEQYF. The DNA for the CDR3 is TGTGCCAGCAGCCTGACTGGCGGGGGGGACGAGCAGTACTTC.

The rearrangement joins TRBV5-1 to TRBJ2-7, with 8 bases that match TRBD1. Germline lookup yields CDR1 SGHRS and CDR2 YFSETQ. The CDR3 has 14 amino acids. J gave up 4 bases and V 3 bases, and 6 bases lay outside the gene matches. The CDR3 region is CASSSRTGSYEQYF. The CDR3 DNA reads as TGCGCCAGCAGCTCCCGGACAGGGAGTTACGAGCAGTACTTC.

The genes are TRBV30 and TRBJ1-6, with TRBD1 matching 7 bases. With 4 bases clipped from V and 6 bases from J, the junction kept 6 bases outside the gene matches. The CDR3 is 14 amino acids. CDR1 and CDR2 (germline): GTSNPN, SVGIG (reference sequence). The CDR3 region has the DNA TGTGCCTGGAATAACCGGGACAGTAATTCACCCCTCCACTTT. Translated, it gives CAWNNRDSNSPLHF.

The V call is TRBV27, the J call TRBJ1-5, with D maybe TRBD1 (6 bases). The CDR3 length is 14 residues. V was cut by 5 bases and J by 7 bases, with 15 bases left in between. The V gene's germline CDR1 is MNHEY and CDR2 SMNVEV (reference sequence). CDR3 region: CASSPNIQGQPQHF. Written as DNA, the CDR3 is TGTGCCAGCAGTCCCAATATACAGGGACAGCCCCAGCATTTT.

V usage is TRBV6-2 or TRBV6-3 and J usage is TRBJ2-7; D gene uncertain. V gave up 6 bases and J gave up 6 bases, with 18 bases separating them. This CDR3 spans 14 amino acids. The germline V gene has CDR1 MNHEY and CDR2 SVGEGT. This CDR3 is CASSISNLWAEQYF. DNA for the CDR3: TGTGCCAGCAGCATATCCAACCTGTGGGCCGAGCAGTACTTC.

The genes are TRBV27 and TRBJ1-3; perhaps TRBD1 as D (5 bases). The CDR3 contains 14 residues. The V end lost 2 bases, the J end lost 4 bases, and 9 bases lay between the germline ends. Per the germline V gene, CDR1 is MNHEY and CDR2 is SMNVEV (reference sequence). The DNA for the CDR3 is TGTGCCAGCAGTTTAGGCAGGGCCGGAAACACCATATATTTT. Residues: CASSLGRAGNTIYF.

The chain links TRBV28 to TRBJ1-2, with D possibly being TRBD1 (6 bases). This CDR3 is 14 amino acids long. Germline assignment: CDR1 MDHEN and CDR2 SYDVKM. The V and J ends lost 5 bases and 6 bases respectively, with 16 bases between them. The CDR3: CASSKTQGRDGYTF. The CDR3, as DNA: TGTGCCAGCAGTAAAACCCAGGGGCGGGATGGCTACACCTTC.

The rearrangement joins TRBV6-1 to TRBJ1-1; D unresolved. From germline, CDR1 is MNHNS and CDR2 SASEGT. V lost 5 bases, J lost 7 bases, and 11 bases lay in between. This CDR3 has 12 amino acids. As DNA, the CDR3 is TGTGCCAGCAGTTTAGCAAGGTATGAAGCTTTCTTT. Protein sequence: CASSLARYEAFF.

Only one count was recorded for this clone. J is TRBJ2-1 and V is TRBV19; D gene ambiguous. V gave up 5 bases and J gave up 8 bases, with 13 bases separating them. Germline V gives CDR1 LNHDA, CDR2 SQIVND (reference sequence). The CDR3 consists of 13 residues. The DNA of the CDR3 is TGTGCCAGTAGTCGGAGATCTCAGTATGAGCAGTTCTTC. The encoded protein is CASSRRSQYEQFF.

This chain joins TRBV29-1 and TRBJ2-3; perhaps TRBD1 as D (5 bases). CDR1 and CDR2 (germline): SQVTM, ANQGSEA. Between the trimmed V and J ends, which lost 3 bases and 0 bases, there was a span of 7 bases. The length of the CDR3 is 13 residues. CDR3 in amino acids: CSVDQGSTDTQYF. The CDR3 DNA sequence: TGCAGCGTTGATCAGGGTAGCACAGATACGCAGTATTTT.

The CDR3 here is CASSVASGGIYNEQFF. In DNA, the CDR3 is TGTGCCAGCAGCGTAGCTAGCGGGGGGATTTACAATGAGCAGTTCTTC. The chain has TRBV9 and TRBJ2-1; 11 bases align to TRBD2. The CDR3 sequence is 16 residues long. The J segment lost 4 bases and the V segment lost 0 bases, leaving 3 bases of the junction unmatched. CDR1 is SGDLS and CDR2 is YYNGEE in the germline V gene.

The CDR3 bases are TGTGCCAGTAGTATAAGGACAGTAAACCCCCAAGAGACCCAGTACTTC. Amino acids: CASSIRTVNPQETQYF. The J gene is TRBJ2-5, the V gene TRBV19; a weak D match, TRBD1 (6 bases). This CDR3 is built from 16 residues. CDR1 LNHDA and CDR2 SQIVND come from the germline V gene (reference sequence). V was clipped by 2 bases and J by 1 base, with 14 bases between them.

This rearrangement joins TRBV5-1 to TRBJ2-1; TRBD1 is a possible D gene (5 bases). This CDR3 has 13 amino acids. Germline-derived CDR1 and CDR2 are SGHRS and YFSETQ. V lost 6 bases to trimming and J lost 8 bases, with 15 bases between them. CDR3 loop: CASTPLGLDEQFF. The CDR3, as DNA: TGCGCCAGCACGCCCTTGGGGCTCGATGAGCAGTTCTTC.

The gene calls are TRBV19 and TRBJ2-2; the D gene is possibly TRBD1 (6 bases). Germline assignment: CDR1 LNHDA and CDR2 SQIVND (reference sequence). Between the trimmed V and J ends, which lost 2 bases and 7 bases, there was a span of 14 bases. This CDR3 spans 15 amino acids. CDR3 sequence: CASSILLGQFGELFF. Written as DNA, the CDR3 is TGTGCCAGTAGTATATTGTTGGGACAATTCGGGGAGCTGTTTTTT.

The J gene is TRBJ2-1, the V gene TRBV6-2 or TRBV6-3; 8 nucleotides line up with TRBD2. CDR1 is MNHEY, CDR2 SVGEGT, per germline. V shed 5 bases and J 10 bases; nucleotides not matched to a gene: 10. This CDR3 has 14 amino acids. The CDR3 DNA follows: TGTGCCAGCAGTCCGGGGGGGTCTGGCCGCGAGCAGTTCTTC. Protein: CASSPGGSGREQFF.

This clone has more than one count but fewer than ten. CDR3 region: CASSFPGAGIPPLHF. The CDR3, as DNA: TGTGCCAGCAGCTTTCCTGGGGCCGGTATTCCACCCCTCCACTTT. The genes are TRBV7-9 and TRBJ1-6; D possibly corresponds to TRBD1 (5 bases). Per the germline V gene, CDR1 is SEHNR and CDR2 is FQNEAQ (reference sequence). V lost 3 bases and J 11 bases, leaving 17 bases between the germline ends. CDR3 length equals 15 residues.

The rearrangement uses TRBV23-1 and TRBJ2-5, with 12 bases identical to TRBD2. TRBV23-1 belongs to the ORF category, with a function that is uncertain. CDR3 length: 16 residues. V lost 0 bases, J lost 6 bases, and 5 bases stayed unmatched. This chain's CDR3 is CASSQSLAGGRKTQYF. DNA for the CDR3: TGCGCCAGCAGTCAATCTCTAGCGGGGGGGCGGAAGACCCAGTACTTC.

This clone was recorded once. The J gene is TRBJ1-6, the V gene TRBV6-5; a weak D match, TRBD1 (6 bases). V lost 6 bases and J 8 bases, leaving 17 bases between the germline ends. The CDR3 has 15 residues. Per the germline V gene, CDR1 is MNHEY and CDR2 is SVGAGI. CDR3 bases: TGTGCCAGCAGGTATAGTGTGGCAGGGGATTCACCCCTCCACTTT. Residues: CASRYSVAGDSPLHF.

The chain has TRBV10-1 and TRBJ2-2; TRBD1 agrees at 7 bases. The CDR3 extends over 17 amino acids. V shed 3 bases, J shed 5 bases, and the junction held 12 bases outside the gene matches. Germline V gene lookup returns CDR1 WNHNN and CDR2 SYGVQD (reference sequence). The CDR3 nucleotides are TGCGCCAGCAGTGACCCTAGGACAGGCCCAAGGACCGGGGAGCTGTTTTTT. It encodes CASSDPRTGPRTGELFF.

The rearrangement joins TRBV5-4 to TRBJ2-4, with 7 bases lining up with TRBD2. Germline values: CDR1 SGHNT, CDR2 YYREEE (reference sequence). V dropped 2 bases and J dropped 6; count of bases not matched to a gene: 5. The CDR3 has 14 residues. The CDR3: CASSFRGEGNIQYF. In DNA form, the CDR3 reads TGTGCCAGCAGCTTCCGGGGGGAGGGAAACATTCAGTACTTC.

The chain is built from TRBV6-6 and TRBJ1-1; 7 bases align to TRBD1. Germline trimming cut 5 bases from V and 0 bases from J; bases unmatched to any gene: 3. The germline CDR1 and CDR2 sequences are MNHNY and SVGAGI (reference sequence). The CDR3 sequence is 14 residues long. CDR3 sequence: CASSRTGMNTEAFF. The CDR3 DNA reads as TGTGCCAGCAGTAGGACAGGTATGAACACTGAAGCTTTCTTT.

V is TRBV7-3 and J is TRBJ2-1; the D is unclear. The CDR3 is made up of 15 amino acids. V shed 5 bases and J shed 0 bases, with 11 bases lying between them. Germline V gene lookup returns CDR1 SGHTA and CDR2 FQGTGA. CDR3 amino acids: CASSRRRSSYNEQFF. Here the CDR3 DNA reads TGTGCCAGCAGCCGTAGAAGGAGCTCCTACAATGAGCAGTTCTTC.

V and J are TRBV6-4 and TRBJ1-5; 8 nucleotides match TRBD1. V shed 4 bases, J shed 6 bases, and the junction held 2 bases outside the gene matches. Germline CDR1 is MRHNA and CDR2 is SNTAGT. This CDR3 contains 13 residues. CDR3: CASSVDRGQPQHF. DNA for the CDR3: TGTGCCAGCAGTGTTGACAGGGGTCAGCCCCAGCATTTT.

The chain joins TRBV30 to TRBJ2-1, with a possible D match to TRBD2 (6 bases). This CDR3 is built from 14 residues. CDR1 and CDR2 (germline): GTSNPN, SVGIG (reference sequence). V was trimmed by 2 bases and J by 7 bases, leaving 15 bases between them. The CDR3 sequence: CAWSRGGMGNEQFF. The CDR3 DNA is TGTGCCTGGAGTCGTGGGGGGATGGGTAATGAGCAGTTCTTC. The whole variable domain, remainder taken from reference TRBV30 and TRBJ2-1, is SQTIHQWPATLVQPVGSPLSLECTVEGTSNPNLYWYRQAAGRGLQLLFYSVGIGQISSEVPQNLSASRPQDRQFILSSKKLLLSDSGFYLCAWSRGGMGNEQFFGPGTRLTVL.

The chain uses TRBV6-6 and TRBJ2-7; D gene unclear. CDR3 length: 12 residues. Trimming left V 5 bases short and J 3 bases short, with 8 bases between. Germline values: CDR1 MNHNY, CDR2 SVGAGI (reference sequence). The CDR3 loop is CASSPADYEQYF. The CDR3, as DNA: TGTGCCAGCAGTCCCGCGGACTACGAGCAGTACTTC.

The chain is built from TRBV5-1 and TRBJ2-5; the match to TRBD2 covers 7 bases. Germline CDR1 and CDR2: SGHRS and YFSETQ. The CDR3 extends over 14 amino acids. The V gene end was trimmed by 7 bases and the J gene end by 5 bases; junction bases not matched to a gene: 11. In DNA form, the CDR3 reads TGCGCCAGCCATTCTGGGGGGGTACATGAGACCCAGTACTTC. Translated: CASHSGGVHETQYF.

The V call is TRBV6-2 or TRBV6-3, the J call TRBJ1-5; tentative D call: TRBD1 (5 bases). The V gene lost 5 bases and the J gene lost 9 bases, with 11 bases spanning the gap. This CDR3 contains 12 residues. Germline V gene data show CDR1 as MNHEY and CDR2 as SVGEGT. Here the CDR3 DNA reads TGTGCCAGCAGTAGGGGCGGGGCGCCCCAGCATTTT. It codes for CASSRGGAPQHF.

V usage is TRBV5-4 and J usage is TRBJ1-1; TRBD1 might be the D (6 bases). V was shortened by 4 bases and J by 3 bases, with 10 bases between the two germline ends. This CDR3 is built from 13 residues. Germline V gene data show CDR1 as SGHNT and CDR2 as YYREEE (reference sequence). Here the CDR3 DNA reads TGTGCCAGCAGCATTGACAGGTACACTGAAGCTTTCTTT. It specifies CASSIDRYTEAFF.

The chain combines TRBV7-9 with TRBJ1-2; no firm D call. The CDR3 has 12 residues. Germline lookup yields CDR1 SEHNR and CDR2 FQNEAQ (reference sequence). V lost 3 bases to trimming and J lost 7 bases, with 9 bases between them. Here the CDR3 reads CASSFSLSGYTF. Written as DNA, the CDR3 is TGTGCCAGCAGCTTTTCCCTTAGTGGCTACACCTTC.

CDR3: CASSYNPGGRGYTF. CDR3 bases: TGTGCCAGCAGTTACAACCCAGGGGGTCGAGGCTACACCTTC. The chain uses TRBV6-5 and TRBJ1-2, with 7 bases lining up with TRBD1. Per the germline V gene, CDR1 is MNHEY and CDR2 is SVGAGI. With V trimmed by 2 bases and J by 8 bases, 8 bases remained unmatched. The CDR3 covers 14 residues.